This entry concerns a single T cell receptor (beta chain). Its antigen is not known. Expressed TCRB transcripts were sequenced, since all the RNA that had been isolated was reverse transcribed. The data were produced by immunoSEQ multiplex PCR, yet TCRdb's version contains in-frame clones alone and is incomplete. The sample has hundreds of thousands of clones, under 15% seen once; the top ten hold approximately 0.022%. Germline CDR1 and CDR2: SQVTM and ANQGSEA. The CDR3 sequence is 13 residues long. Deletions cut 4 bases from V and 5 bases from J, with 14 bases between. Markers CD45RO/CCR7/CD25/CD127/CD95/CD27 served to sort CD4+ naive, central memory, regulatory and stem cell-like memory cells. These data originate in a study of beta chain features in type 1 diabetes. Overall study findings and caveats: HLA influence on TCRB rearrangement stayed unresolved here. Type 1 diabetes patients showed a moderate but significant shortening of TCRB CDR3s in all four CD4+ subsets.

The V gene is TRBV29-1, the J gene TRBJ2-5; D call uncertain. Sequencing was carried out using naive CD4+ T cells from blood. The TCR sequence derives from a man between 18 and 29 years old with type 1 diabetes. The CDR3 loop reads CSVVVQLPETQYF. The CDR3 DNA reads TGCAGCGTTGTCGTTCAACTACCGGAGACCCAGTACTTC.